This TCR beta chain was sequenced for a study of graft-versus-host responses after intestinal transplantation. Study-wide results and caveats: Graft-donor T cell macrochimerism in patients accompanied high graft-versus-host to host-versus-graft clonal ratios in allografts.

The germline V and J ends were trimmed by 0 bases and 2 bases, with 6 bases remaining between them. The CDR3 is 14 residues long. Germline V CDR1 and CDR2: SGDLS, YYNGEE. Remarks on this clone: The antigen remains undetermined.

The protocol was immunoSEQ multiplex PCR, while the TCRdb copy is restricted to in-frame clones and leaves out a portion. The sample gives roughly 97,000 clones, 91% of which show up once; about 0.18% is in the top ten. This rearrangement joins TRBV9 to TRBJ1-3, with D unclear. The specimen was unstimulated CD4+ T cells sorted from spleen or lymph node cells, collected before transplant. The source is a human donor who was the organ donor for an intestinal transplant. The CDR3 is CASSVGRPGNTIYF. CDR3 bases: TGTGCCAGCAGCGTAGGGAGACCTGGAAACACCATATATTTT.